These 7 T cell receptor beta chains were sequenced from one sample in a study of cytomegalovirus exposure and HLA in healthy donors (dated by TCRdb to 2016 to 2017). Library preparation used the immunoSEQ multiplex PCR assay. TCRdb limited this immuneACCESS table to in-frame rearrangements with V and J called. A share of clones is missing; checked studies link under half to unresolved V genes, and the rest is unexplained. The sample contains some 130,000 clones, 75% to 90% of them found a single time. Of the sample, 0.95% to 1.5% falls within the top ten clones. Sequenced: PBMCs. The receptors were sampled from a woman younger than 35 in good health and CMV-seronegative.

The rearrangement uses TRBV5-1 and TRBJ2-1; weak D call: TRBD1 (5 bases). Germline V gene sequence: CDR1 SGHRS, CDR2 YFSETQ. Between the trimmed V and J ends, which lost 8 bases and 7 bases, there was a span of 10 bases. This CDR3 is 11 amino acids long. CDR3 loop: CASRQQNEQFF. CDR3 nucleotide sequence: TGCGCCAGTAGACAGCAGAATGAGCAGTTCTTC.

The chain is built from TRBV7-3 and TRBJ2-1, with TRBD2 matching over 8 bases. The length of the CDR3 is 16 residues. V gave up 5 bases and J gave up 0 bases; unmatched junction bases: 6. Germline CDR1 reads SGHTA; CDR2 reads FQGTGA. The CDR3 DNA is TGTGCCAGCAGCCCGACGGGGGGGAGCTCCTACAATGAGCAGTTCTTC. Amino acid sequence: CASSPTGGSSYNEQFF.

This rearrangement joins TRBV10-3 to TRBJ1-2; TRBD1 agrees at 7 bases. This CDR3 spans 17 amino acids. J gave up 2 bases and V 3 bases, and 12 bases lay outside the gene matches. Germline CDR1 ENHRY, CDR2 SYGVKD. The chain's CDR3 is CAISDSTGKAENYGYTF. CDR3 in DNA: TGTGCCATCAGTGATTCGACAGGGAAGGCTGAGAACTATGGCTACACCTTC.

The rearrangement uses TRBV6-1 and TRBJ2-7; D possibly corresponds to TRBD2 (6 bases). CDR3 length equals 14 residues. The germline V gene has CDR1 MNHNS and CDR2 SASEGT. V was shortened by 5 bases and J by 4 bases, with 15 bases between the two germline ends. In DNA, the CDR3 is TGTGCCAGCAGTCCCCGGGACTCGGGATACGAGCAGTACTTC. This codes for CASSPRDSGYEQYF.

This chain links TRBV7-2 with TRBJ2-2, with 9 bases aligning to TRBD2. The germline CDR1 and CDR2 sequences are SGHTA and FQGNSA. Trimming took 3 bases from V and 6 from J; bases not matched to a gene: 11. This CDR3 spans 17 amino acids. CDR3 DNA sequence: TGTGCCAGCAGCTTTCTTCTGGGACTAGCCTCGGCCGGGGAGCTGTTTTTT. Protein: CASSFLLGLASAGELFF.

V is TRBV6-5 and J is TRBJ1-5; no reliable D call. Deletions cut 4 bases from V and 0 bases from J, with 10 bases between. The CDR3 spans 15 residues. Germline V lookup: CDR1 MNHEY, CDR2 SVGAGI. CDR3 loop: CASSFSAYSNQPQHF. As DNA, the CDR3 is TGTGCCAGCAGTTTCTCAGCTTATAGCAATCAGCCCCAGCATTTT.

This chain uses TRBV9 with TRBJ1-1; 9 nucleotides align to TRBD1. The V segment lost 3 bases and the J segment 4 bases; nucleotides outside the gene matches: 4. Germline values: CDR1 SGDLS, CDR2 YYNGEE. The CDR3 totals 14 residues. The chain's CDR3 is CASSEQGAGTEAFF. CDR3 in DNA: TGTGCCAGCAGCGAACAGGGGGCTGGCACTGAAGCTTTCTTT.